This is a list of T cell receptor beta chains from one sample in a study of blood T cell repertoires in COVID-19. Some clones are missing from TCRdb's copy, which holds only in-frame ones; the method was immunoSEQ multiplex PCR. The repertoire includes 100,000 to 150,000 clones, 65% to 85% of them detected once, and approximately 3.5% sits in the top ten. Material: PBMCs or T cells enriched from blood (not recorded which). These receptors all come from a woman aged 25-40 years who had recovered from COVID-19. Each CDR3 is given with its conserved first and last residue. Rows may omit the clone size; those that give it use once, few, many or a size class.

size	V	J	CDR3
.	TRBV10-3	TRBJ1-4	CAISDPRSGTNEKLFF
once	TRBV7-3	TRBJ1-5	CASSLMQGQPQHF
.	TRBV6-2/TRBV6-3	TRBJ1-4	CASSSYRPLRDEKLFF
.	TRBV30	TRBJ2-5	CAWSVSLAVEAQYF
few	TRBV7-3	TRBJ2-7	CASSLGGQGSEQYF
once	TRBV5-1	TRBJ2-6	CASSAGQGSGANVLTF
.	TRBV5-5	TRBJ2-1	CASSLELAGVYNEQFF
.	TRBV5-1	TRBJ1-2	CASSLAGSYGYTF
.	TRBV5-1	TRBJ2-3	CASSFGRGTDTQYF
.	TRBV5-1	TRBJ1-4	CASSMDSFNEKLFF
.	TRBV2	TRBJ2-2	CASSDGGGTGELFF
.	TRBV4-1	TRBJ1-4	CASSQDWGRLNEKLFF
.	TRBV7-8	TRBJ2-5	CASSLGLAGEETQYF
once	TRBV9	TRBJ2-1	CASSVGGRANEQFF
once	TRBV19	TRBJ1-1	CASSADRAMNTEAFF
.	TRBV5-4	TRBJ2-1	CASSLDGTSGINEQFF
.	TRBV27	TRBJ2-7	CASSPGTGSHYEQYF
.	TRBV29-1	TRBJ1-1	CSVEVKGARTEAFF
.	TRBV5-1	TRBJ2-7	CASSSRQGPSYEQYF
once	TRBV30	TRBJ2-7	CAWRRGDRFYEQYF
.	TRBV6-5	TRBJ1-4	CASSYQEPNEKLFF
few	TRBV30	TRBJ1-6	CAWASSYNSPLHF
.	TRBV6-6	TRBJ2-3	CASSFSGRSADTQYF
.	TRBV7-9	TRBJ1-6	CASSKTGARSPLHF
.	TRBV4-3	TRBJ1-2	CASSHSGQHGYTF